A single sample gave rise to the 9 T cell receptor beta chains below, sequenced in a study of PD-L1 blockade in urothelial cancer (dated by TCRdb to the late 2010s). The library was prepared using the immunoSEQ multiplex PCR assay. In TCRdb, the immuneACCESS table is reduced to in-frame sequences with V and J assigned. These tables do not hold every clone; where another copy was compared, an unresolved V gene accounts for under half, and the others remain unexplained. In this sample the table shows 90,000 or so clones, 90% of which occur a single time. Approximately 1.5% of the sample is taken by the ten largest. The time point label on this specimen signifies: pretreatment peripheral blood. The sample in question was PBMCs, obtained around atezolizumab (anti-PD-L1) treatment. All receptors derive from a man in his 60s with urothelial cancer.

This chain connects TRBV7-9 to TRBJ2-3, with a tentative D call TRBD1 (5 bases). The CDR3 has 17 amino acids. The ends were cut back, 5 bases at V and 5 bases at J, with 23 bases in the middle. The germline gives CDR1 SEHNR, CDR2 FQNEAQ (reference sequence). The CDR3 region has the DNA TGTGCCAGCAGCCCTGGGGCGGCACGAAGCACAGGAGATACGCAGTATTTT. Translation: CASSPGAARSTGDTQYF.

The sample holds a few counts of this clone. The V call is TRBV30, the J call TRBJ2-1; D uncertain. The ends were cut back, 2 bases at V and 6 bases at J, with 20 bases in the middle. The CDR3 runs 16 residues. Germline CDR1 is GTSNPN and CDR2 is SVGIG (reference sequence). DNA for the CDR3: TGTGCCTGGAGTATCCAGATACTGCGGTCGGGCAATGAGCAGTTCTTC. Translated, it gives CAWSIQILRSGNEQFF.

The J gene is TRBJ2-7, the V gene TRBV5-1, with D tentatively TRBD1 (5 bases). Trimming removed 4 bases at V and 0 bases at J, with 5 bases between. The CDR3 extends over 12 amino acids. Per germline, CDR1 SGHRS and CDR2 YFSETQ. CDR3 loop: CASSQGSYEQYF. In nucleotides, the CDR3 is TGCGCCAGCAGCCAGGGCTCCTACGAGCAGTACTTC. The full variable domain, rest sourced from reference TRBV5-1 and TRBJ2-7, is KAGVTQTPRYLIKTRGQQVTLSCSPISGHRSVSWYQQTPGQGLQFLFEYFSETQRNKGNFPGRFSGRQFSNSRSEMNVSTLELGDSALYLCASSQGSYEQYFGPGTRLTVT.

The chain uses TRBV7-2 and TRBJ2-1, with TRBD2 matching over 11 bases. This CDR3 spans 15 amino acids. V trimming: 6 bases; J trimming: 4 bases; junction bases outside the gene matches: 5. The germline gives CDR1 SGHTA, CDR2 FQGNSA. As DNA, the CDR3 is TGTGCCAGCAGGTCCGGGACTAGCGGTTACAATGAGCAGTTCTTC. The encoded protein is CASRSGTSGYNEQFF. Full variable domain (remainder filled in from reference TRBV7-2 and TRBJ2-1): GAGVSQSPSNKVTEKGKDVELRCDPISGHTALYWYRQSLGQGLEFLIYFQGNSAPDKSGLPSDRFSAERTGGSVSTLTIQRTQQEDSAVYLCASRSGTSGYNEQFFGPGTRLTVL.

This rearrangement joins TRBV10-3 to TRBJ2-7, with TRBD2 identical over 8 bases. J lost 3 bases, V lost 7 bases, and 5 bases had no gene match. Germline CDR1 and CDR2: ENHRY and SYGVKD. The CDR3 covers 13 residues. This chain's CDR3 is CAIKDGGVYEQYF. The DNA for the CDR3 is TGTGCCATCAAGGACGGGGGGGTCTACGAGCAGTACTTC.

The V call is TRBV7-9, the J call TRBJ2-1; a possible D gene is TRBD2 (5 bases). CDR3 length equals 15 residues. Trimming left V 1 base short and J 0 bases short, with 7 bases between. Germline V gene data show CDR1 as SEHNR and CDR2 as FQNEAQ (reference sequence). The CDR3 protein is CASSLGAGSYNEQFF. In DNA form, the CDR3 reads TGTGCCAGCAGCTTAGGCGCGGGCTCCTACAATGAGCAGTTCTTC.

The chain employs TRBV4-1 and TRBJ2-1; 13 bases match TRBD2. The CDR3 extends over 17 amino acids. Germline-derived CDR1 and CDR2 are MGHRA and YSYEKL. V lost 4 bases, J lost 8 bases, and 11 bases stayed unmatched. The DNA of the CDR3 is TGCGCCAGCAGCCCCATGAGGACTAGCGGGGGTTCTCATGAGCAGTTCTTC. It encodes CASSPMRTSGGSHEQFF.

The chain carries TRBV6-6 and TRBJ1-1; no clear D. V was cut by 2 bases and J by 1 base, with 8 bases left in between. This CDR3 is 14 amino acids long. Germline V CDR1 and CDR2: MNHNY, SVGAGI (reference sequence). CDR3 bases: TGTGCCAGCAGTTACCGGGAAAGGAACACTGAAGCTTTCTTT. Residues: CASSYRERNTEAFF.

The chain couples TRBV2 to TRBJ2-6, with D uncertain. Germline V gene sequence: CDR1 SNHLY, CDR2 FYNNEI. The CDR3 totals 14 residues. Trimming removed 7 bases at V and 0 bases at J, with 7 bases between. The CDR3 region has the DNA TGTGCCAGCAACGAGAACTCTGGGGCCAACGTCCTGACTTTC. It translates to CASNENSGANVLTF.